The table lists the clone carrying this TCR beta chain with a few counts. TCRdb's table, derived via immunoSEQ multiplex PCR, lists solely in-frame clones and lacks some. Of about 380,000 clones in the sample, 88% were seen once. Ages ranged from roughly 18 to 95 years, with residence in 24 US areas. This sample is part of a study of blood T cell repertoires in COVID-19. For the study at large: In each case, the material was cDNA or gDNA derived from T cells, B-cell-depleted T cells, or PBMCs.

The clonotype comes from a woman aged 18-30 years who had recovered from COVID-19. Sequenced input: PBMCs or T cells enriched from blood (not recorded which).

The CDR3 nucleotides are TGTGCCAGCAGCTTGGGGGCGGGTTTGAACTATGGCTACACCTTC. This encodes CASSLGAGLNYGYTF. The chain uses TRBV5-5 and TRBJ1-2; D ambiguous. Trimming stripped 0 bases from V and 2 bases from J, with 11 bases between. There are 15 residues in the CDR3. Germline V gene lookup returns CDR1 SGHKS and CDR2 YYEKEE (reference sequence). Combining the CDR3 with reference TRBV5-5 and TRBJ1-2 gives the whole variable domain DAGVTQSPTHLIKTRGQQVTLRCSPISGHKSVSWYQQVLGQGPQFIFQYYEKEERGRGNFPDRFSARQFPNYSSELNVNALLLGDSALYLCASSLGAGLNYGYTFGSGTRLTVV.